These 21 T cell receptor beta chains share one sample of origin, sequenced in a study of cytomegalovirus exposure and HLA in healthy donors. Clones were sequenced by immunoSEQ multiplex PCR, and TCRdb holds only the in-frame ones, with some missing. The data show fewer than 250,000 clones, 70% to 90% seen once. Input material: PBMCs. These receptors were obtained from a woman younger than 30 in good health and CMV-seronegative.

V gene TRBV30 combines with J gene TRBJ2-7; 7 positions agree with TRBD2. Trimming cost V 3 bases and J 1 base; bases outside gene matches: 6. This CDR3 region has 14 residues. Germline V gives CDR1 GTSNPN, CDR2 SVGIG (reference sequence). CDR3 DNA: TGTGCCTGGAGACGAGCGGGACGGTCCTACGAGCAGTACTTC. It is translated as CAWRRAGRSYEQYF. The whole variable domain, remainder taken from reference TRBV30 and TRBJ2-7, is SQTIHQWPATLVQPVGSPLSLECTVEGTSNPNLYWYRQAAGRGLQLLFYSVGIGQISSEVPQNLSASRPQDRQFILSSKKLLLSDSGFYLCAWRRAGRSYEQYFGPGTRLTVT.

The chain has TRBV27 and TRBJ2-1; the D call may be TRBD1 or TRBD2 (6 bases each). CDR1 and CDR2 (germline): MNHEY, SMNVEV (reference sequence). CDR3 length: 15 residues. Trimming shortened V by 4 bases and J by 6 bases, and 16 bases separated the two germline ends. For the CDR3, the DNA is TGTGCCAGCAGTTCGGGGGCACCTTGGTCCAATGAGCAGTTCTTC. Protein: CASSSGAPWSNEQFF.

The chain carries TRBV28 and TRBJ2-1, with TRBD2 as a possible D gene (6 bases). Trimming cost V 2 bases and J 5 bases, with 13 bases left between them. Looked up from germline, CDR1 is MDHEN and CDR2 is SYDVKM. The CDR3 has 15 amino acids. The DNA for the CDR3 is TGTGCCAGCAGTTTAGCGGGACGAGTAGACAATGAGCAGTTCTTC. Translated, it gives CASSLAGRVDNEQFF.

In its sample, this clone was seen a few times. The CDR3 DNA reads as TGTGCCAGCAGTGAGATCACTGAAGCTTTCTTT. It codes for CASSEITEAFF. V is TRBV6-1 and J is TRBJ1-1; D gene unclear. Germline CDR1 MNHNS, CDR2 SASEGT. The V and J ends lost 3 bases and 4 bases respectively, with 3 bases between them. The CDR3 loop spans 11 amino acids.

The chain couples TRBV7-9 to TRBJ1-5; D ambiguous. The CDR3 totals 12 residues. Germline CDR1 SEHNR, CDR2 FQNEAQ (reference sequence). V was shortened by 1 base and J by 6 bases, with 4 bases between the two germline ends. Written as DNA, the CDR3 is TGTGCCAGCAGCTTAGGCCCTCAGCCCCAGCATTTT. Its protein product is CASSLGPQPQHF. The full variable domain, completed using reference TRBV7-9 and TRBJ1-5, is DTGVSQNPRHKITKRGQNVTFRCDPISEHNRLYWYRQTLGQGPEFLTYFQNEAQLEKSRLLSDRFSAERPKGSFSTLEIQRTEQGDSAMYLCASSLGPQPQHFGDGTRLSIL.

The count of this clone is one. J is TRBJ2-1 and V is TRBV13; D is unresolved. Trimming stripped 3 bases from V and 9 bases from J, with 9 bases between. This CDR3 spans 12 amino acids. Germline-derived CDR1 and CDR2 are PRHDT and FYEKMQ (reference sequence). The CDR3 loop reads CASSLGKSEQFF. The CDR3 DNA is TGTGCCAGCAGCTTGGGGAAGAGTGAGCAGTTCTTC.

This clone was observed a single time. The chain links TRBV4-1 to TRBJ2-1; TRBD2 aligns across 7 bases. The V and J ends lost 0 bases and 3 bases, in that order; junction bases with no gene match: 8. This CDR3 spans 17 amino acids. Germline assignment: CDR1 MGHRA and CDR2 YSYEKL. DNA for the CDR3: TGCGCCAGCAGCCAAGATAATCGCGGGGGTCACTACAATGAGCAGTTCTTC. Its protein is CASSQDNRGGHYNEQFF.

The rearrangement uses TRBV5-1 and TRBJ1-5, with D maybe TRBD1 (6 bases). This CDR3 has 14 residues. Germline CDR1 and CDR2: SGHRS and YFSETQ. V lost 4 bases, J lost 3 bases, and 11 bases lay in between. In DNA, the CDR3 is TGCGCCAGCAGCCTCGGGACACCCAATCAGCCCCAGCATTTT. This sequence encodes CASSLGTPNQPQHF.

As concerns this clone: A read error may account for a junction end that differs from germline. The chain joins TRBV2 to TRBJ2-1; 7 bases map to TRBD1. CDR1 and CDR2 from the germline V gene are SNHLY and FYNNEI. This CDR3 contains 15 residues. The CDR3 region has the DNA TGTGCCAGCAGCGAAGGGGACAGACCTCTGAATGAGCAGTTCTTC. Protein sequence: CASSEGDRPLNEQFF.

This clone was detected only a few times. V usage is TRBV5-6 and J usage is TRBJ1-2; D gene unclear. The CDR3 is 13 amino acids. Germline lookup yields CDR1 SGHDT and CDR2 YYEEEE. Trimming took 0 bases from V and 9 from J, leaving 12 bases between them. The CDR3 here is CASSLGTSRSYTF. The DNA for the CDR3 is TGTGCCAGCAGCTTGGGGACCTCGAGAAGCTACACCTTC.

This clone showed up just once. This rearrangement joins TRBV7-9 to TRBJ1-1; 11 positions match TRBD1. Germline CDR1 reads SEHNR; CDR2 reads FQNEAQ (reference sequence). The CDR3 runs to 15 residues. The V gene end was trimmed by 1 base and the J gene end by 5 bases; junction bases not matched to a gene: 3. The CDR3, as DNA: TGTGCCAGCAGCTTAGTAGGGACAGGGGGGACTGAAGCTTTCTTT. It yields the protein CASSLVGTGGTEAFF.

This chain joins TRBV4-2 and TRBJ2-2, with D maybe TRBD2 (5 bases). This CDR3 has 16 residues. Germline V gene lookup returns CDR1 LGHNA and CDR2 YNFKEQ. Between the trimmed V and J ends, which lost 4 bases and 3 bases, there was a span of 15 bases. CDR3 in amino acids: CASSLQGGLYTGELFF. CDR3 nucleotides: TGTGCCAGCAGCCTCCAAGGCGGGCTGTACACCGGGGAGCTGTTTTTT.

J is TRBJ2-3 and V is TRBV19; 14 positions agree with TRBD2. The CDR3 has 20 amino acids. V gave up 6 bases and J gave up 0 bases; unmatched junction bases: 14. Germline CDR1 is LNHDA and CDR2 is SQIVND (reference sequence). DNA for the CDR3: TGTGCCAGTAGACCATGGGGACTAGCGGGAGCCCAGACTAGCACAGATACGCAGTATTTT. Its translation: CASRPWGLAGAQTSTDTQYF.

In this sample, this clone turned up a few times. The gene calls are TRBV19 and TRBJ1-5, with D perhaps matching TRBD1 (6 bases). The CDR3 runs to 12 residues. Germline CDR1 and CDR2: LNHDA and SQIVND (reference sequence). Trimming shortened V by 1 base and J by 11 bases, and 9 bases separated the two germline ends. Here the CDR3 DNA reads TGTGCCAGTAGTATAGTAGGGGGTTCCCAGCATTTT. This encodes CASSIVGGSQHF.

CDR3: CAWTFPTYNEQFF. For the CDR3, the DNA is TGTGCCTGGACCTTTCCTACTTACAATGAGCAGTTCTTC. The chain couples TRBV30 to TRBJ2-1; D not certain. In germline, CDR1 is GTSNPN, CDR2 SVGIG (reference sequence). Between the trimmed V and J ends, which lost 4 bases and 4 bases, there was a span of 11 bases. The CDR3 is 13 residues long. The variable domain in full, completed from reference TRBV30 and TRBJ2-1, reads SQTIHQWPATLVQPVGSPLSLECTVEGTSNPNLYWYRQAAGRGLQLLFYSVGIGQISSEVPQNLSASRPQDRQFILSSKKLLLSDSGFYLCAWTFPTYNEQFFGPGTRLTVL.

The genes are TRBV7-7 and TRBJ2-3; D may match TRBD1 or TRBD2 (5 bases each). Germline assignment: CDR1 SSHAT and CDR2 FNYEAQ (reference sequence). Trimming left V 5 bases short and J 1 base short, with 7 bases between. This CDR3 is built from 13 residues. CDR3 bases: TGTGCCAGCAGCCGGGGCGGCACAGATACGCAGTATTTT. This sequence encodes CASSRGGTDTQYF. The full variable domain, with the rest looked up from reference TRBV7-7 and TRBJ2-3, is GAGVSQSPRYKVTKRGQDVTLRCDPISSHATLYWYQQALGQGPEFLTYFNYEAQPDKSGLPSDRFSAERPEGSISTLTIQRTEQRDSAMYRCASSRGGTDTQYFGPGTRLTVL.

The gene calls are TRBV27 and TRBJ1-1; tentative D call: TRBD1 (5 bases). The CDR3 loop spans 15 amino acids. Germline V gene lookup returns CDR1 MNHEY and CDR2 SMNVEV (reference sequence). The V gene lost 8 bases and the J gene lost 2 bases, with 18 bases spanning the gap. The CDR3 DNA is TGTGCCAGCTGGGGCAGCGGCAGAACAAACACTGAAGCTTTCTTT. Translating it yields CASWGSGRTNTEAFF.

The CDR3 loop is CASSSPGGTDYSPLHF. CDR3 in DNA: TGTGCCAGCAGCTCCCCTGGGGGGACAGATTACTCACCCCTCCACTTT. V is TRBV9 and J is TRBJ1-6; 7 bases fit TRBD1. CDR1 SGDLS and CDR2 YYNGEE come from the germline V gene. This CDR3 region has 16 residues. J was trimmed by 10 bases and V by 4 bases; bases with no gene match: 14.

The V and J genes are TRBV5-1 and TRBJ2-3; 11 bases match TRBD2. The J segment lost 4 bases and the V segment lost 3 bases, leaving 7 bases of the junction unmatched. CDR1 and CDR2 (germline): SGHRS, YFSETQ. The CDR3 sequence is 16 residues long. Here the CDR3 reads CASSSSTSGNADTQYF. DNA for the CDR3: TGCGCCAGCAGCTCCTCGACTAGCGGGAACGCAGATACGCAGTATTTT. Looking up the rest from reference TRBV5-1 and TRBJ2-3 gives the full variable domain: KAGVTQTPRYLIKTRGQQVTLSCSPISGHRSVSWYQQTPGQGLQFLFEYFSETQRNKGNFPGRFSGRQFSNSRSEMNVSTLELGDSALYLCASSSSTSGNADTQYFGPGTRLTVL.

The gene calls are TRBV10-3 and TRBJ2-1; 14 nucleotides match TRBD2. The CDR3 sequence is 15 residues long. Germline CDR1 and CDR2: ENHRY and SYGVKD. J was trimmed by 4 bases and V by 4 bases; bases with no gene match: 0. The CDR3 DNA reads TGTGCCATCAGTGGGACTAGCGGGAGGTACAATGAGCAGTTCTTC. Translated: CAISGTSGRYNEQFF.

The V call is TRBV4-2, the J call TRBJ2-7; 12 bases line up with TRBD2. V was pared by 1 base and J by 4 bases, with 2 bases of the junction left unmatched. Germline loops: CDR1 LGHNA, CDR2 YNFKEQ. The CDR3 loop spans 15 amino acids. The CDR3 protein is CASSQGLAGVYEQYF. CDR3 in DNA: TGTGCCAGCAGCCAAGGACTAGCGGGAGTATACGAGCAGTACTTC.